This T cell receptor beta chain is drawn from a study of human T cells and chemical hapten exposure (dated by TCRdb to the early 2020s). With regard to the full study: For sensitization, 2% DPC in acetone was applied to a roughly 2 cm by roughly 2 cm area of upper inner arm skin. For TCR sequencing, blood came from 25 to 35 alopecia patients at anywhere from one to four time points (pre-sensitization, 2, 6 and 24 weeks). Patch testing was done on the upper back using Finn chambers containing 0.01% DPC, and results were scored after 6 days according to International Contact Dermatitis Research Group standards. Libraries were pooled for sequencing, and per-sample TCR yields varied mainly because of small differences in library volumes within the pool. This study followed changes in the peripheral blood TCR repertoire in vivo during primary and secondary sensitization of alopecia patients to the hapten diphenylcyclopropenone (DPC). Patient blood was sampled pre-sensitization (week 0) and at 2, 6 and about 24 weeks after DPC sensitization. The mostly female patient cohort included alopecia areata with under or over 50% scalp involvement, alopecia totalis and alopecia universalis. Throughout the approximately 23-week study period, patients were also given weekly therapeutic DPC doses on the scalp. Broad study findings and their caveats: Because all patients had alopecia, a presumed autoimmune disease, the immune response of the patients might differ from that of healthy individuals. DPC sensitization did not change the number of TCRs with a frequency above 1 in 1000, and there was no evidence of changes in global repertoire structure. A positive correlation was found between the number of PT1 expanded TCRs and patch test score, with significance reached at thresholds 8, 16 and 32 but not 4. After repeated subsampling, the strength of the expansion versus patch-test correlation and the threshold at which it became significant changed. Compared with pre-sensitization or healthy control sets, expanded TCRs formed significantly more large CDR3 similarity clusters, which is consistent with antigen-driven responses.

The library was built by means of RACE. The sample was run on a NextSeq 500. During library preparation, unique molecular identifiers were attached to individual cDNA molecules so that TCRs could be counted in a quantitative, reproducible way. For every blood RNA sample, sequencing covered both the TCR alpha and TCR beta chains. The authors' pipeline ran thus. The median number of TCRs per sample was 95,638, ranging from about 20,000 to 690,600. The Decombinator software suite was used to annotate V, J and CDR3 in the TCR reads. For the PS versus PT1 abundance plots, all samples were subsampled to the same number of TCRs (28,000). Expanded TCRs were defined as absent before sensitization and observed at least eight times at the 2-week time point. The raw public reads went through TCRdb reprocessing: fastp at Q25, MiXCR clone calling, in-frame beta chains kept. Here each entry gathers all rows of one CDR3 protein and keeps the most common genes and DNA. The V and J calls shown here were made by TCRdb, not taken from the authors' results. The sample table contains 55,000 to 85,000 distinct CDR3 sequences; only one count was recorded for over 7.5% of them. The ten largest clonotypes hold 3% to 3.5% of the sample.

In its sample, this clonotype was seen many times. The clone's antigen remains unknown. The record has no base qualities; no much larger clone is one base away. The sample's time point label, in plain terms: patch test 1, 2 weeks after DPC sensitization. Taken with the paper, the label for treatment or condition translates to: therapeutic diphenylcyclopropenone sensitization with weekly scalp DPC. Blood at each patch-test visit was drawn before the patch test was applied. Eligible patients were aged 18 to 70, diagnosed with alopecia, deemed suitable for DPC therapy, and excluded if pregnant. Unfractionated whole blood was collected in Tempus Blood RNA tubes, and total RNA was extracted from that blood. The TCR was taken from a woman in her thirties or forties with alopecia areata. Some clones in this sample may be carry-over from other donors' samples. The input for sequencing was whole blood, taken in connection with sensitization to the hapten diphenylcyclopropenone (DPC).

The DNA reads as follows: TGCGCCAGCAGCCAAGAATTGTCCCGGGTTAGGCAGCCCCAGCATTTT. Translated, this gives CASSQELSRVRQPQHF. This receptor chain uses TRBV4-3 and TRBJ1-5, with the identity of the D gene unclear. The germline V gene sets CDR1 to LGHNA and CDR2 to YSLEER. The V and J ends are trimmed by 0 bases and 7 bases, leaving 16 bases between them. Taken from cysteine to phenylalanine, the CDR3 has 16 residues. The retained sequence is limited to the CDR3, 48 bases, with the frame set at the first base.